These 16 T cell receptor beta chains came from one sample sequenced in a study of cytomegalovirus exposure and HLA in healthy donors. 13 Jbeta primers and 60 Vbeta primers were used for the PCR. TCRdb's table, derived via immunoSEQ multiplex PCR, lists solely in-frame clones and lacks some. The sample includes more than 110,000 clones, roughly 79% seen only once; the top ten take approximately 1%. Specimen: PBMCs. The receptors derive from a man in his late teens or twenties in good health and CMV-seronegative.

The CDR3 spells CASSTAATNEKLFF. CDR3 DNA sequence: TGTGCCAGCAGCACAGCCGCAACTAATGAAAAACTGTTTTTT. The J gene is TRBJ1-4, the V gene TRBV7-9; D ambiguous. CDR1 SEHNR and CDR2 FQNEAQ come from the germline V gene (reference sequence). Trimming left V 5 bases short and J 0 bases short, with 7 bases between. This CDR3 comprises 14 residues.

The rearrangement joins TRBV27 to TRBJ2-7; possibly TRBD2 for D (7 bases). The CDR3 runs 17 residues. Germline loops: CDR1 MNHEY, CDR2 SMNVEV (reference sequence). Trimming shortened V by 3 bases and J by 4 bases, and 22 bases separated the two germline ends. CDR3 protein: CASSFRFFGGRRYEQYF. The DNA for the CDR3 is TGTGCCAGCAGTTTCCGATTTTTCGGGGGGCGCCGGTACGAGCAGTACTTC.

This chain uses TRBV15 with TRBJ2-2; D not certain. Germline CDR1 LNHNV, CDR2 YYDKDF (reference sequence). The germline V and J ends were trimmed by 3 bases and 5 bases, with 10 bases remaining between them. This CDR3 region has 14 residues. CDR3 sequence: CATSRGSVTGELFF. DNA of the CDR3: TGTGCCACCAGCAGGGGCTCGGTGACCGGGGAGCTGTTTTTT.

The chain links TRBV28 to TRBJ2-5; 12 bases match TRBD2. Looked up from germline, CDR1 is MDHEN and CDR2 is SYDVKM. CDR3 length equals 19 residues. V lost 5 bases, J lost 0 bases, and 13 bases stayed unmatched. CDR3: CASSLAGGWEAQYQETQYF. The CDR3 bases are TGTGCCAGCAGTCTAGCGGGGGGGTGGGAGGCCCAGTACCAAGAGACCCAGTACTTC.

This clone was seen only a few times. This chain joins TRBV29-1 and TRBJ1-2; a possible D gene is TRBD1 (6 bases). The CDR3 consists of 15 residues. Germline CDR1 is SQVTM and CDR2 is ANQGSEA. V lost 5 bases and J 0 bases, leaving 16 bases between the germline ends. The CDR3 bases are TGCAGCGTTCCTTGGACAGCGGGGCCTAACTATGGCTACACCTTC. As protein: CSVPWTAGPNYGYTF.

This clone is a singleton in its sample. The chain carries TRBV5-1 and TRBJ2-2; TRBD1 is a possible D gene (6 bases). Trimming removed 4 bases from V and 7 bases from J, with 17 bases in between. This CDR3 has 15 residues. Germline CDR1 SGHRS, CDR2 YFSETQ. The CDR3 loop is CASSQSNRVLGELFF. In nucleotides, the CDR3 is TGCGCCAGCAGCCAATCAAACAGGGTTCTCGGGGAGCTGTTTTTT.

This chain connects TRBV7-3 to TRBJ1-2, with D maybe TRBD1 (6 bases). The length of the CDR3 is 13 residues. V was shortened by 5 bases and J by 6 bases, with 13 bases between the two germline ends. Germline V gives CDR1 SGHTA, CDR2 FQGTGA. CDR3 sequence: CASSPGQRDGYTF. CDR3 sequence (DNA): TGTGCCAGCAGCCCTGGACAGAGAGATGGCTACACCTTC.

Concerning this clone: Other DNA sequences in the same sample also yield this CDR3. The chain links TRBV9 to TRBJ1-2; perhaps TRBD1 as D (5 bases). Germline CDR1 reads SGDLS; CDR2 reads YYNGEE. V was cut by 0 bases and J by 4 bases, with 10 bases left in between. The CDR3 covers 14 residues. The CDR3 DNA is TGTGCCAGCAGCGTAGGCACAGGAATCTATGGCTACACCTTC. Amino acids: CASSVGTGIYGYTF.

V gene TRBV7-6 combines with J gene TRBJ1-1; D is unclear. This CDR3 has 13 amino acids. CDR1 is SGHVS and CDR2 is FNYEAQ in the germline V gene. Trimming took off 5 bases at V and 7 bases at J, with 14 bases between the two ends. The chain's CDR3 is CASSPRVDGEAFF. As DNA, the CDR3 is TGTGCCAGCAGCCCCCGGGTCGATGGTGAAGCTTTCTTT.

The chain carries TRBV5-8 and TRBJ2-7; tentatively, D is TRBD1 (5 bases). This CDR3 comprises 15 residues. With 3 bases removed from V and 2 bases from J, the gap between germline ends came to 15 bases. Germline values: CDR1 SGHTS, CDR2 YDEGEE. The CDR3 here is CASSSTDSTTYEQYF. The CDR3 DNA is TGTGCCAGCAGCTCGACCGACAGTACAACCTACGAGCAGTACTTC. The full variable domain, in which reference TRBV5-8 and TRBJ2-7 provide the parts outside the CDR3, is EAGVTQSPTHLIKTRGQQATLRCSPISGHTSVYWYQQALGLGLQFLLWYDEGEERNRGNFPPRFSGRQFPNYSSELNVNALELEDSALYLCASSSTDSTTYEQYFGPGTRLTVT.

The chain carries TRBV6-5 and TRBJ1-2; a possible D gene is TRBD1 (6 bases). V lost 0 bases and J 10 bases, leaving 9 bases between the germline ends. This CDR3 is built from 12 residues. In germline, CDR1 is MNHEY, CDR2 SVGAGI. CDR3 sequence: CASSYSQGTYTF. The CDR3 DNA reads TGTGCCAGCAGTTACTCGCAGGGGACCTACACCTTC.

The chain is built from TRBV19 and TRBJ1-1; 7 bases map to TRBD1. V lost 3 bases, J lost 8 bases, and 6 bases stayed unmatched. The germline CDR1 and CDR2 sequences are LNHDA and SQIVND (reference sequence). There are 13 residues in the CDR3. CDR3 sequence: CASSIKGAWEAFF. The DNA for the CDR3 is TGTGCCAGTAGTATCAAGGGGGCTTGGGAAGCTTTCTTT.

The chain couples TRBV6-6 to TRBJ2-1; 9 nucleotides match TRBD1. The CDR3 sequence is 13 residues long. Losses at the gene ends were 9 bases for V and 9 bases for J; bases not matched to a gene: 9. Per the germline V gene, CDR1 is MNHNY and CDR2 is SVGAGI (reference sequence). CDR3 bases: TGTGCCAGTGGGACAGGGACCTTCGGTGAGCAGTTCTTC. Translated: CASGTGTFGEQFF.

The chain recombines TRBV6-6 with TRBJ1-6; D not certain. The CDR3 spans 14 residues. Germline lookup yields CDR1 MNHNY and CDR2 SVGAGI (reference sequence). Trimming took 6 bases from V and 8 from J, leaving 14 bases between them. The CDR3 nucleotides are TGTGCCAGCAGGGACGTCGGGGATGATTCACCCCTCCACTTT. Amino acids: CASRDVGDDSPLHF.

The chain joins TRBV5-8 to TRBJ2-6, with no clear D. CDR3 length: 19 amino acids. The germline CDR1 and CDR2 sequences are SGHTS and YDEGEE. The V end lost 1 base, the J end lost 0 bases, and 17 bases lay between the germline ends. The CDR3, as DNA: TGTGCCAGCAGCTTGCTGCTGGGCCAGTTCTTCTCTGGGGCCAACGTCCTGACTTTC. Translated, it gives CASSLLLGQFFSGANVLTF.

J is TRBJ2-1 and V is TRBV19; D not certain. V was trimmed by 3 bases and J by 4 bases, leaving 19 bases between them. The CDR3 consists of 17 residues. CDR1 is LNHDA and CDR2 is SQIVND in the germline V gene (reference sequence). CDR3 nucleotides: TGTGCCAGTAGTATCCCCTCCGGCAGGCTGACGTACAATGAGCAGTTCTTC. It encodes CASSIPSGRLTYNEQFF.